This T cell receptor beta chain was recorded in a study of chemoradiotherapy in HPV16-positive cancers. Data came from immunoSEQ multiplex PCR; TCRdb stores just in-frame clones and leaves some out. The table records around 11,000 clones, roughly 70% of them present only once. Per the germline V gene, CDR1 is SGHTA and CDR2 is FQGNSA. The CDR3 has 11 amino acids. Deletions cut 11 bases from V and 7 bases from J, with 12 bases between. The study, taken as a whole, reports: Better recurrence-free survival went with HPV-responsive T-cell expansion in HPV16-positive patients. During treatment, candidate HPV-specific clones and E7-related motifs expanded in tumor.

With respect to this clone: Its antigen is not identified.

The chain recombines TRBV7-2 with TRBJ1-5; maybe TRBD1 (6 bases). This material was collected from a patient who underwent chemoradiotherapy. This TCR came from a human donor with HPV-associated anogenital cancer. CDR3 residues: CAVGGAQPQHF. The CDR3 bases are TGTGCCGTCGGGGGCGCGCAGCCCCAGCATTTT.